The clone carrying this T cell receptor beta chain showed up just a few times. Its target is not known. The data were obtained in a study of T-cell memory formation after mild COVID-19. TCRdb re-called the 5' RACE reads with MiXCR, one entry per CDR3 protein. The table includes 110,000 or so distinct CDR3 sequences, roughly a sixth detected once. Study-wide findings and caveats: CM and EM subsets held most contracting CD4+ clones; EMRA held CD8+ ones. Pre-infection memory already had some responding clones, implying cross-reactive memory joined. Contracting clones, day 15 to 85, had balanced CD4/CD8, and later expanders favored CD4+.

V shed 1 base and J shed 13 bases, with 15 bases lying between them. This CDR3 has 13 amino acids. Germline V gives CDR1 SGHTA, CDR2 FQGNSA. This sequence was found in a man younger than 35 who had mild COVID-19 (a few samples of this study predate the infection). Cell type and time point are not known. The chain is built from TRBV7-2 and TRBJ2-3; no clear D. Sequencing was performed on PBMCs or a T cell subset sorted from them (not recorded which). The CDR3 sequence: CASSLGIWKLEYF. In DNA form, the CDR3 reads TGTGCCAGCAGCTTAGGGATTTGGAAACTGGAGTATTTT.